This TCR beta chain originates from a study of cytomegalovirus exposure and HLA in healthy donors (dated by TCRdb to the late 2010s). As for the study more broadly: According to an earlier analysis of 587 of the donors, roughly 180 million T cells yielded roughly 100 million unique TCR beta sequences and around 280 Gb of sequence data. The study profiled the T cell repertoires of fewer than 850 subjects by immunosequencing and related them to cytomegalovirus serostatus. Among about 360 genotyped donors of the cohort, an average of around 240,000 unique TCR beta nucleotide sequences were sequenced per donor, 15% to 20% of them non-productive. The number of typed donors differed by locus: about 620-630 for A, B, C, DRB1 and DQB1; some 540 for DQA1; 606 for DPA1; and roughly 490 for DPB1. Because of strong linkage in the cohort, roughly five DR-DQ haplotypes were treated as single units for association and clustering. A separate validation cohort of 100 to 150 different subjects was used in addition to the 666-subject first cohort. To predict cytomegalovirus infection status, the study brought together high-throughput TCR immunosequencing, statistical association of individual TCRs with disease status, and machine learning. A later genetic analysis took genome-wide SNP genotypes for about 65% of the 666 donors and used that subset as a discovery cohort. Class I and class II HLA loci were covered by the typing at four-digit resolution. An early release that covered roughly 600 HLA-typed donors contained around 330 gigabases of sequencing data and around 85 million unique TCR sequences. Donor age, sex, ethnicity and CMV serostatus were compiled together with the repertoire data. All discovery cohort repertoires had been generated on a single sequencing platform. Rather than using new phenotypic data, the later analysis identified candidate immune exposures from TCR beta sequences and from how often those sequences occurred across donors. The study aimed to test whether signatures of past pathogen exposure could be identified by cataloging public T cell receptors. Of the 350 to 450 genotyped donors, roughly 76% were placed in the genetic ancestry cluster associated with self-reported Caucasian donors. An earlier analysis of roughly 600 of the donors used high-throughput TCR beta sequencing to judge whether each TCR beta V gene segment behaved as functional or pseudogenic. To study patterns of TCR occurrence, a later analysis re-analyzed previously published TCR beta repertoires from 650 to 750 donors and added high-resolution HLA genotyping. Results the study describes overall, beyond this receptor: The presence/absence analyses assumed that sequencing depth was roughly uniform across donors, and that assumption may not be true. Compared with the roughly 670-donor mean, donors in an Asian-associated ancestry cluster had fewer N-insertions in productive TCRs, according to a later genetic analysis. Across donors, most TCR sequences were observed very rarely, whereas some public TCRs were present in many individuals. Because some donors lacked HLA typing at each locus, the association tests relied only on the typed subset. Roughly 15 rarely observed V segments, including chromosome 9 orphons, were excluded from the earlier analysis of some 590 of the donors because counts were too low. Only TCR beta chains were sequenced in this cohort, and the absence of alpha or paired-chain data limited detectable features. Linkage disequilibrium might explain the correlated functional status among segregating V segments, but an unknown experimental factor could not be excluded. The study listed approximately 150 TCR beta chains as associated with cytomegalovirus. A cluster of highly shared sequence variants was judged likely to be a technical artifact of the sequencing pipeline. In vitro tests confirmed that three of the cytomegalovirus-associated TCR beta chains recognize cytomegalovirus antigens. In both the original and validation cohorts, the classifier was reported to diagnose cytomegalovirus status with high specificity and sensitivity. In an earlier analysis of several hundred of the donors, most TCR beta V segments were observed in productive rearrangements about 90% or about 30% of the time, broadly matching IMGT annotations. According to a later analysis, TCR association rates differed among HLA loci, with DRB1 alleles showing the most associated TCRs and HLA-C alleles showing the fewest. Assigning TCR associations to individual alleles was difficult when HLA alleles, especially DR and DQ, strongly co-occurred. The 87-base-pair reads could not distinguish some IMGT-functional V segments, including TRBV6-2 and TRBV6-3, so those segments were excluded. Several of the top co-occurrence clusters appeared to be linked to parvovirus B19, influenza, CMV and Epstein-Barr virus, according to a later analysis. V-gene and J-gene trimming of TCR beta chains was associated with a missense DCLRE1C variant in a later genetic analysis, and the association was replicated in an independent cohort. CMV serostatus was the only immune exposure information available for the cohort. At a false discovery rate of 0.05, a later analysis linked 16,951 TCR beta sequences to specific HLA alleles. A further reported finding was that TCR beta sequences accurately predicted the HLA-A and HLA-B alleles for most subjects in the first cohort. In a later analysis, most CMV-associated TCR beta chains were found to appear HLA-restricted, with HLA associations seemingly driven largely by CMV exposure. The authors suggested that the approach could potentially be extended to other disease states and immunological phenotypes. In a later analysis, HLA-associated TCR beta chains were found to be more clonally expanded and to have lower generation probabilities than equally common non-associated chains.

Deletion took 8 bases off V and 3 bases off J, with a span of 16 bases between the germline ends. The CDR3 runs 14 residues from the cysteine to the phenylalanine. The sequence is cut down to CDR3 DNA, 42 bases in frame from base 1. CDR1 and CDR2, per the germline V gene, are KGHSH and LQKENI. In total, 630 or so healthy bone marrow donors made up the cohort. At the time of sampling, every cohort member was nominally healthy, though immune exposures that went unrecorded were likely present. The donor tested CMV seropositive and was one of the 289 seropositive cohort members. Each donor provided a peripheral blood sample, and peripheral blood mononuclear cells were used for TCR beta sequencing. The Qiagen DNeasy Blood Extraction Kit was used to extract genomic DNA from the blood cell samples. On this clone itself: Its antigen is still unknown. Base qualities were left out, and no much larger clone turns up one base away.

Libraries were built with the immunoSEQ multiplex PCR assay. A mixture of 60 forward primers for TCR Vbeta segments and 13 reverse primers for TCR Jbeta segments was used in the multiplex PCR. Amplification of the CDR3 region of rearranged TCR beta genes was performed with a multiplex PCR assay on genomic DNA. The amplified TCR beta libraries were sequenced on the Illumina HiSeq System as 87-base-pair reads. The original methods were these. In a later analysis, tens of millions of unique TCR beta chains were counted across the roughly 610 repertoires, and roughly 11 million of these chains were shared by at least two donors. Raw reads were error-corrected and collapsed into unique sequences by a nearest-neighbor algorithm in which closely related sequences were merged to remove PCR and sequencing errors. CDR3 sequences were aligned to IMGT reference sequences to assign V, D and J gene segments. For a sequence to be retained, a match of at least six nucleotides to both a V gene segment and a J gene segment was required. A rearrangement was called productive if the CDR3 had no stop codons and remained in frame with V and J, and every other rearrangement was called non-productive. CDR3 was defined according to IMGT convention as the region running from the second conserved V-encoded cysteine to the conserved J-encoded phenylalanine. The earlier analysis of about 570 of the donors excluded any sequence lacking an unambiguous match to a single V gene segment. In an earlier analysis of 587 of the donors, a V segment was called functional when productive rearrangements were above 56.7%, and segregating when the standard deviation between donors exceeded 5%. A statistical classification framework was built for diagnosing cytomegalovirus status from the catalog of TCR beta chain sequences. A later analysis assigned V and J genes by comparing TCR nucleotide sequences with IMGT/GENE-DB human TR gene sequences. Using the TCRdist pipeline, a later analysis assigned CDR3 sequences along with most-parsimonious VDJ recombination scenarios. In a later analysis, every TCR beta chain was defined by the combination of its CDR3 amino acid sequence and its V-gene family, and reads without a unique V-gene family were dropped. A later analysis removed 550 to 650 highly shared, low-generation-probability nucleotide sequences to deal with suspected cross-contamination and a sequencing artifact. A later analysis calculated a clonal expansion index for each public chain from normalized within-repertoire ranks of inferred template counts. In a later analysis, generation probabilities were computed with a VDJ recombination model fitted to out-of-frame rearrangements, and the resulting probabilities were checked against IGoR. In a later analysis, hypergeometric tests were used to score TCR-TCR, TCR-HLA and TCR-CMV co-occurrence, with a repertoire-size bias correction applied to TCR pairs. To estimate false discovery rates, a later analysis permuted the HLA or CMV assignments 20 times. A later analysis grouped co-occurring TCRs with DBSCAN, adding TCRdist sequence similarity when clustering within HLA-allele-positive subsets. For co-occurrence clustering, repertoires with fewer than 30,000 or more than 120,000 public chains were excluded, along with a handful of repertoires with anomalous nucleotide sharing. TCRdb stores this immuneACCESS table with in-frame sequences only. Part of the clones is absent; in the studies checked, under half of the shortfall reflects unresolved V genes, and no reason is known for the rest. That table furnishes V, J and clone size, whereas the DNA furnished D and trimming. The sample data list 70,000 to 90,000 clones, and roughly 88% of these were observed just once. Under 20% of the sample is taken by the ten largest.

This clonotype originated in an older man in good health and CMV-seropositive. The sequence joins TRBV18 to TRBJ2-5; possibly the D gene is TRBD1, per 6 matching bases. Sequencing was performed on PBMCs. The DNA sequence is TGTGCCAGCGCCACGTGGCAGGGGAAAGAGACCCAGTACTTC. Translated, it gives CASATWQGKETQYF.